The clone carrying this T cell receptor beta chain came up many times. Its antigen is undetermined. Germline V gene lookup returns CDR1 DFQATT and CDR2 SNEGSKA (reference sequence). The CDR3 has 15 residues. Trimming at V came to 4 bases and at J to 2 bases, leaving 8 bases not matched to a gene. A unique molecular identifier was attached to every TCR cDNA molecule. Using its own MiXCR run on the 5' RACE reads, TCRdb lists one record per CDR3 protein. The sample holds thousands of distinct CDR3 sequences, 6.5% to 7.5% seen once. This specimen belongs to a study of spatial heterogeneity in lung cancer. About the study: Sequencing consistently turned up more beta-chain sequences than alpha-chain sequences. Study-level findings and limits: Higher tumor mutation counts went along with higher counts of expanded intratumoral alpha and beta TCRs.

Time point: sample taken at primary tumor resection. Samples came from 65 to 75 TRACERx patients with untreated early-stage lung cancer. No cell sorting; template was whole RNA from tumor, lung tissue or PBMC. The sample consisted of lung tumor tissue, taken at surgery. The chain recombines TRBV20-1 with TRBJ1-2; 9 nucleotides align to TRBD1. This sequence was found in a female donor with early-stage non-small cell lung cancer. CDR3 coding DNA: TGCAGTGCTATGGGACAGGGCGAGAAGAACTATGGCTACACCTTC. Amino acids: CSAMGQGEKNYGYTF.